This TCR beta chain stems from a study of beta chain features in type 1 diabetes. Study in general: In all, 85 million to 130 million sorted cells from all samples were analyzed. Study-level findings and limits: Patients and controls would be equally affected if PCR favored shorter templates. All four CD4+ subsets from Type 1 diabetes patients carried moderately but significantly shorter TCRB CDR3s.

Expressed TCRB transcripts were sequenced, since all the RNA that had been isolated was reverse transcribed. Some clones are missing from TCRdb's copy, which holds only in-frame ones; the method was immunoSEQ multiplex PCR. The sample yields some 160,000 clones, less than 9.5% seen once. Over 95% purity was reached by all sorted populations. The CDR3 consists of 15 residues. With 1 base removed from V and 3 bases from J, the gap between germline ends came to 10 bases. The germline gives CDR1 LGHNA, CDR2 YNFKEQ. This clone was detected a few times. Its target is unknown. The source of this sequence is a woman aged 18-30 years in good health. This chain links TRBV4-2 with TRBJ1-5; D not resolved. Sequences were obtained from central memory CD4+ T cells from blood. CDR3 nucleotides: TGTGCCAGCAGCCAAGGGAAGGCGGACAATCAGCCCCAGCATTTT. This translates into CASSQGKADNQPQHF.